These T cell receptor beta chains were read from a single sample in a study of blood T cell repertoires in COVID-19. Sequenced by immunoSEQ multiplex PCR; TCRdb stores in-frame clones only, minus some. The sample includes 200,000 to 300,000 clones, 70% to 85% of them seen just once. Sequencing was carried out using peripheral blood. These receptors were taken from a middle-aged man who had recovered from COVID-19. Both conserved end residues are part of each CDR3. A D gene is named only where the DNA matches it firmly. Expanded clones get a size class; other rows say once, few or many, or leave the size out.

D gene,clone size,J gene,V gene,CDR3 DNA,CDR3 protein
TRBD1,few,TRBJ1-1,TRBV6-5,TGTGCCAGCAGAGACAGGGACAGGTTGGCTTTCTTT,CASRDRDRLAFF
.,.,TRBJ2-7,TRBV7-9,TGTGCCAGCAGCTTATACGTTACAGCTTTTTCCTACGAGCAGTACTTC,CASSLYVTAFSYEQYF
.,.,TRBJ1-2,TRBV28,TGTGCCAGCAGTTTATCAGGGTATGGCTACACCTTC,CASSLSGYGYTF
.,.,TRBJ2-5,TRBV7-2,TGTGCCAGCAGCTCCTGGGGGGGGCGGGAACAAGAGACCCAGTACTTC,CASSSWGGREQETQYF
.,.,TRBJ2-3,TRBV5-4,TGTGCCAGCAGCAGACCCCGGGGAGATACGCAGTATTTT,CASSRPRGDTQYF
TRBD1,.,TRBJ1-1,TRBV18,TGTGCCAGCTCACCACGGAGGACAGGGGGGAACACTGAAGCTTTCTTT,CASSPRRTGGNTEAFF
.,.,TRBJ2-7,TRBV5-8,TGTGCCAGCAGCTCGGACGGACTCTCCTACGAGCAGTACTTC,CASSSDGLSYEQYF
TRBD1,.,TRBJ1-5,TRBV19,TGTGCCAGTAGCCTCAACAGGGGCCACGAATTCGATAGCAATCAGCCCCAGCATTTT,CASSLNRGHEFDSNQPQHF
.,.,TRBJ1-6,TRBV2,TGTGCCAGCAGGGACACTTATTCACCCCTCCACTTT,CASRDTYSPLHF
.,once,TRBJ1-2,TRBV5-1,TGCGCCAGCAGCTTGAGCAGGGTCGATGGCTACACCTTC,CASSLSRVDGYTF
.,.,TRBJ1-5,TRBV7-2,TGTGCCAGCAGCTTAAATCCCGGGAACGGGGATAATCAGCCCCAGCATTTT,CASSLNPGNGDNQPQHF
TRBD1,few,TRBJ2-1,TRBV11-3,TGTGCCAGCAGTTCCACCGTGACAGGGGGAGGGTACAATGAGCAGTTCTTC,CASSSTVTGGGYNEQFF
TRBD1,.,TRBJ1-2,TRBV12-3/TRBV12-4,TGTGCCAGCAGTCCCCGGACAGGGTCTGGCTACACCTTC,CASSPRTGSGYTF
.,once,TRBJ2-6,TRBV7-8,TGTGCCAGCAGCTTAGGGGGACTGGCATCTGGGGCCAACGTCCTGACTTTC,CASSLGGLASGANVLTF
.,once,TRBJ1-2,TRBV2,TGTGCCAGCAGTGGGGTCGGGACTAACTATGGCTACACCTTC,CASSGVGTNYGYTF
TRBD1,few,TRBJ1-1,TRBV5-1,TGCGCCAGCAGCTTAGGGGACAGGGGCTTCACTGAAGCTTTCTTT,CASSLGDRGFTEAFF
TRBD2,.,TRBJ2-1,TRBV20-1,TGCAGTGCTAGTCCGGCTAGCGGGACCGGAAGGGGTGGTGAGCAGTTCTTC,CSASPASGTGRGGEQFF
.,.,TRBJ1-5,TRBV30,TGTGCCTGGAACGGGGGGTTAGCTCAGCCCCAGCATTTT,CAWNGGLAQPQHF
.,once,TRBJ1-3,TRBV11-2,TGTGCCAGCAGCCGTAACGGTAACTCTGGAAACACCATATATTTT,CASSRNGNSGNTIYF
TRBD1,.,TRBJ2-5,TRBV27,TGTGCCAGCAGTTTCCGGGACAGGGGGACCTTTAGAGAGACCCAGTACTTC,CASSFRDRGTFRETQYF
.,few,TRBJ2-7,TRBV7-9,TGTGCCAGCAGCCCGAGACAGTCGTCCTACGAGCAGTACTTC,CASSPRQSSYEQYF
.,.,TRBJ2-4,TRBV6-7,TGTGCCAGAATGGGGGGTTGGAGGTCAAAAAACATTCAGTACTTC,CARMGGWRSKNIQYF
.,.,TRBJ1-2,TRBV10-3,TGTGCCATCAGCGGTACAGGGCCGGAGGCTGGCTACACCTTC,CAISGTGPEAGYTF
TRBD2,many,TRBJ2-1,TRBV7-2,TGTGCCAGCAGCTTAGCGGTTAGCGGGGGGCAAGGGGAGCAGTTCTTC,CASSLAVSGGQGEQFF
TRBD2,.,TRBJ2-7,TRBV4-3,TGCGCCAGCAGCCAAGCTCTAGCGGGGCCCTACGAGCAGTACTTC,CASSQALAGPYEQYF
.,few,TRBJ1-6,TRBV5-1,TGCGCCAGTAACTTGGGGGCCATCGATTCACCCCTCCACTTT,CASNLGAIDSPLHF
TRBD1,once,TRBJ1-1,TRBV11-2,TGTGCCAGCAGCTTTCTGGGACAGGAAGCTTTCTTT,CASSFLGQEAFF
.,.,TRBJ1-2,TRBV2,TGTGCCAGCAGTGACGCAGGGGCTGGGGGCTACACCTTC,CASSDAGAGGYTF
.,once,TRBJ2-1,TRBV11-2,TGTGCCAGCAGCTTAGATCATTTGCTCAAAGGGGCCAATGAGCAGTTCTTC,CASSLDHLLKGANEQFF
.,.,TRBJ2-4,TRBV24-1,TGTGCCACCAGTGATTTTCAACAGGGGAGGTGCGAAAACATTCAGTACTTC,CATSDFQQGRCENIQYF
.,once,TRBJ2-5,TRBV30,TGTGCCTGGAGTGGAACGGTCAGAGGGACCCAGTACTTC,CAWSGTVRGTQYF
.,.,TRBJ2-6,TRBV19,TGTGCCAGTAACCCGGCGGGCTCTGGGGCCAACGTCCTGACTTTC,CASNPAGSGANVLTF
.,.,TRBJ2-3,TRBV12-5,TGTGCTAGTGGGGGGGGACTCCCAGGCTTGGATACGCAGTATTTT,CASGGGLPGLDTQYF
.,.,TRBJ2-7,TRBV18,TGTGCCAGCTCACCACCGGGTGTGGAGGGTGTCTACGAGCAGTACTTC,CASSPPGVEGVYEQYF
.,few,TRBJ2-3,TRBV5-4,TGTGCCAGCAGCTTGTATGGCTTAGATACGCAGTATTTT,CASSLYGLDTQYF
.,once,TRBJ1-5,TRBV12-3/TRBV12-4,TGTGCCAGCAGTTTTGGGCATCAGCCCCAGCATTTT,CASSFGHQPQHF
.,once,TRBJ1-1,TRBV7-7,TGTGCTAGCAGCTTAAGTAGGAACACTGAAGCTTTCTTT,CASSLSRNTEAFF
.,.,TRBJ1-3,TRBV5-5,TGTGCCAGCAGCTTCCTCGGACAGTTTTCCTCTGGAAACACCATATATTTT,CASSFLGQFSSGNTIYF
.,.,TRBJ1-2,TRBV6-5,TGTGCCAGCTCGCCTGGGCCAGTAAACTATGGCTACACCTTC,CASSPGPVNYGYTF
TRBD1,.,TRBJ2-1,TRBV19,TGTGCCAGTAGTATGTCCGGGACAGGGCCCTACAATGAGCAGTTCTTC,CASSMSGTGPYNEQFF
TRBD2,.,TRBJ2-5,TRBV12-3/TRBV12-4,TGTGCCAGCACCCTTGGACTAGTCAGGACCCAGTACTTC,CASTLGLVRTQYF
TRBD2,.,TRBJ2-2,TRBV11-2,TGTGCCAGCAGCTTAGATGCTAGCGGGGGGGTCGGAATTAACACCGGGGAGCTGTTTTTT,CASSLDASGGVGINTGELFF